Presented here are 18 T cell receptor beta chains from one specimen sequenced in a study of blood T cell repertoires in COVID-19. Profiling relied on immunoSEQ multiplex PCR, and the TCRdb table lists in-frame clones only, not all of them. The profile shows around 200,000 clones, 70% to 90% of them singletons. The sample taken for sequencing was peripheral blood. All receptors derive from a human donor with active or convalescent COVID-19. The donor label of this sample is uncertain.

The chain is built from TRBV3-1 (or the pseudogene TRBV3-2) and TRBJ1-4, with D uncertain. This CDR3 is 12 amino acids long. Trimming shortened V by 11 bases and J by 10 bases, and 17 bases separated the two germline ends. The V gene's germline CDR1 is LGHDT and CDR2 YNNKEL (reference sequence). The DNA for the CDR3 is TGTGCCGCCAAGGCAGGAAGTGGAAAACTGTTTTTT. Translation: CAAKAGSGKLFF.

V gene TRBV7-3 combines with J gene TRBJ2-1; 14 bases map to TRBD2. Germline V gene lookup returns CDR1 SGHTA and CDR2 FQGTGA. J lost 6 bases, V lost 4 bases, and 20 bases had no gene match. The CDR3 spans 21 residues. CDR3 region: CASSSTRGTSGSLGRFNEQFF. The CDR3 nucleotides are TGTGCCAGCAGCTCGACTAGAGGGACTAGCGGGAGCCTGGGGAGGTTCAATGAGCAGTTCTTC.

The chain combines TRBV12-3 or TRBV12-4 with TRBJ2-7; TRBD2 might be the D (5 bases). The CDR3 is made up of 13 amino acids. The germline V and J ends were trimmed by 5 bases and 0 bases, with 8 bases remaining between them. The CDR3 coding sequence is TGTGCCAGCAGTGGACTGAGCTCCTACGAGCAGTACTTC. Translated: CASSGLSSYEQYF.

V gene TRBV5-1 combines with J gene TRBJ2-1, with 15 nucleotides matching TRBD2. CDR3 length: 18 residues. Germline V CDR1 and CDR2: SGHRS, YFSETQ. J gave up 0 bases and V 4 bases, and 5 bases lay outside the gene matches. This chain's CDR3 is CASSMGTSGRSSYNEQFF. DNA for the CDR3: TGCGCCAGCAGCATGGGGACTAGCGGGAGGAGCTCCTACAATGAGCAGTTCTTC. Filled out from reference TRBV5-1 and TRBJ2-1, the complete variable domain reads KAGVTQTPRYLIKTRGQQVTLSCSPISGHRSVSWYQQTPGQGLQFLFEYFSETQRNKGNFPGRFSGRQFSNSRSEMNVSTLELGDSALYLCASSMGTSGRSSYNEQFFGPGTRLTVL.

The chain recombines TRBV5-1 with TRBJ2-3; 7 bases align to TRBD1. With V trimmed by 0 bases and J by 2 bases, 6 bases remained unmatched. Looked up from germline, CDR1 is SGHRS and CDR2 is YFSETQ. This CDR3 has 16 residues. The CDR3 spells CASSLEGGGHTDTQYF. Here the CDR3 DNA reads TGCGCCAGCAGCTTGGAAGGGGGCGGACACACAGATACGCAGTATTTT.

The chain combines TRBV2 with TRBJ2-1; 12 bases agree with TRBD2. Trimming cost V 7 bases and J 6 bases; bases outside gene matches: 7. This CDR3 has 15 amino acids. Germline V gives CDR1 SNHLY, CDR2 FYNNEI. The CDR3 reads CASKLGLAGSNEQFF. The CDR3 coding sequence is TGTGCCAGCAAGTTGGGACTAGCGGGCTCCAATGAGCAGTTCTTC. The full variable domain, in which reference TRBV2 and TRBJ2-1 provide the parts outside the CDR3, is EPEVTQTPSHQVTQMGQEVILRCVPISNHLYFYWYRQILGQKVEFLVSFYNNEISEKSEIFDDQFSVERPDGSNFTLKIRSTKLEDSAMYFCASKLGLAGSNEQFFGPGTRLTVL.

The chain recombines TRBV4-3 with TRBJ2-2; the D is unclear. Germline CDR1 LGHNA, CDR2 YSLEER. V was cut by 0 bases and J by 1 base, with 9 bases left in between. The CDR3 consists of 16 residues. The CDR3 is CASSQDQRLNTGELFF. The DNA of the CDR3 is TGCGCCAGCAGCCAAGACCAGCGATTGAACACCGGGGAGCTGTTTTTT.

The chain recombines TRBV5-5 with TRBJ1-2; 10 bases align to TRBD1. V gave up 1 base and J gave up 2 bases; unmatched junction bases: 5. The length of the CDR3 is 16 residues. Germline CDR1 and CDR2: SGHKS and YYEKEE (reference sequence). The CDR3 is CASSLRPGQGNYGYTF. The DNA of the CDR3 is TGTGCCAGCAGCTTGAGGCCGGGACAGGGGAACTATGGCTACACCTTC.

The J gene is TRBJ2-1, the V gene TRBV19; the D is unclear. The CDR3 is 15 amino acids. Germline lookup yields CDR1 LNHDA and CDR2 SQIVND (reference sequence). Between the trimmed V and J ends, which lost 2 bases and 4 bases, there was a span of 12 bases. This chain's CDR3 is CASSIRGSGYNEQFF. The CDR3 nucleotides read TGTGCCAGTAGTATACGAGGATCCGGGTACAATGAGCAGTTCTTC.

This chain links TRBV7-9 with TRBJ1-1, with a tentative D call TRBD1 (6 bases). V was clipped by 7 bases and J by 3 bases, with 18 bases between them. The germline CDR1 and CDR2 sequences are SEHNR and FQNEAQ (reference sequence). The CDR3 runs to 15 residues. CDR3: CASTPGTGTDTEAFF. The CDR3 region has the DNA TGTGCCAGCACCCCGGGAACAGGGACGGACACTGAAGCTTTCTTT.

The chain links TRBV6-5 to TRBJ1-2; tentative D call: TRBD1 (5 bases). CDR1 is MNHEY and CDR2 is SVGAGI in the germline V gene. V lost 9 bases and J 2 bases, leaving 10 bases between the germline ends. CDR3 size: 12 residues. In nucleotides, the CDR3 is TGTGCCAGTAGACAGAGAAACTATGGCTACACCTTC. It yields the protein CASRQRNYGYTF.

In its sample, this clone was seen once. The rearrangement uses TRBV7-3 and TRBJ2-3; D unclear. CDR1 SGHTA and CDR2 FQGTGA come from the germline V gene. This CDR3 has 12 residues. Trimming cost V 6 bases and J 0 bases, with 4 bases left between them. The CDR3 here is CASSRSTDTQYF. In DNA form, the CDR3 reads TGTGCCAGCAGTCGTAGCACAGATACGCAGTATTTT.

The chain carries TRBV3-1 (or the pseudogene TRBV3-2) and TRBJ2-5; 10 bases are shared with TRBD2. The germline gives CDR1 LGHDT, CDR2 YNNKEL (reference sequence). The CDR3 spans 17 residues. V was pared by 0 bases and J by 1 base, with 5 bases of the junction left unmatched. The CDR3 coding sequence is TGTGCCAGCAGCCAAGATTCGAGACTAGCGGGCCAAGAGACCCAGTACTTC. Its translation is CASSQDSRLAGQETQYF.

This clone is a singleton in its sample. The rearrangement joins TRBV3-1 (or the pseudogene TRBV3-2) to TRBJ2-4; perhaps TRBD2 as D (6 bases). Germline V CDR1 and CDR2: LGHDT, YNNKEL (reference sequence). The CDR3 runs to 14 residues. V lost 0 bases and J lost 8, with 11 bases in between. CDR3 residues: CASSQEGLEDIQYF. The CDR3 DNA follows: TGTGCCAGCAGCCAAGAGGGACTGGAGGACATTCAGTACTTC.

The chain couples TRBV6-4 to TRBJ2-4; 8 bases are a match to TRBD2. The V gene end was trimmed by 6 bases and the J gene end by 0 bases; junction bases not matched to a gene: 7. The V gene's germline CDR1 is MRHNA and CDR2 SNTAGT. This CDR3 is built from 16 residues. CDR3 in amino acids: CASSLSGVLAKNIQYF. CDR3 nucleotides: TGTGCCAGCAGCCTTAGCGGGGTCCTAGCCAAAAACATTCAGTACTTC.

The rearrangement uses TRBV12-5 and TRBJ2-5; D is uncertain. This CDR3 contains 15 residues. Germline CDR1 is LGHNT and CDR2 is FRNRAP. The V end was cut by 0 bases, the J end by 3 bases, with 11 bases between. In nucleotides, the CDR3 is TGTGCTAGTGGTTTGGTAATCCAGTTAAAAGAGACCCAGTACTTC. This gives the protein CASGLVIQLKETQYF.

The CDR3 nucleotides are TGTGCCAGCAGCACCTCGGGGACGGGGGACTACGAGCAGTACTTC. Encoded protein: CASSTSGTGDYEQYF. The chain carries TRBV28 and TRBJ2-7; D perhaps matches TRBD2 (6 bases). With 6 bases removed from V and 3 bases from J, the gap between germline ends came to 18 bases. The CDR3 has 15 residues. CDR1 is MDHEN, CDR2 SYDVKM, per germline. Full variable domain (rest looked up from reference TRBV28 and TRBJ2-7): DVKVTQSSRYLVKRTGEKVFLECVQDMDHENMFWYRQDPGLGLRLIYFSYDVKMKEKGDIPEGYSVSREKKERFSLILESASTNQTSMYLCASSTSGTGDYEQYFGPGTRLTVT.

CDR3: CAWSKTGRQETQYF. CDR3 coding DNA: TGTGCCTGGAGTAAGACAGGCCGTCAAGAGACCCAGTACTTC. The chain has TRBV30 and TRBJ2-5; TRBD1 is a possible D gene (6 bases). CDR3 length: 14 residues. Between the trimmed V and J ends, which lost 2 bases and 2 bases, there was a span of 12 bases. CDR1 GTSNPN and CDR2 SVGIG come from the germline V gene (reference sequence).